What follows is one TCR beta chain and its context. Its antigen remains unidentified. V lost 6 bases, J lost 6 bases, and 20 bases lay in between. CDR1 LNHDA and CDR2 SQIVND come from the germline V gene (reference sequence). The CDR3 is 15 amino acids. All patients reached thyroid surgery having received no treatment beforehand. From the PCR reads, TCRdb re-called clones with MiXCR. The data contain some 55,000 clones, 20% of them seen just once; the ten biggest clones take up 3.5% to 5%. This sample stems from a study of metastatic and nonmetastatic thyroid tumors. On the study more broadly: Comparative analysis of repertoires was undertaken across blood and tumor or nodule tissue obtained from malignant and benign thyroid patients.

Notes on the study in general: Within blood and tumor, benign nodules reportedly had significantly lower TCR beta diversity than malignant thyroid tumors did.

This TCR was sampled from a female donor with papillary thyroid cancer or a benign thyroid nodule (not recorded which). Some clones in this sample may be carry-over from other donors' samples. Sample: blood. The chain joins TRBV19 to TRBJ1-1; tentative D call: TRBD1 (5 bases). In DNA form, the CDR3 reads TGTGCCAGTAGCCGGGACGGATCTATTAACTCTGAAGCTTTCTTT. Translation: CASSRDGSINSEAFF.